The sequence of this TCR beta chain was determined in a study of blood T cell repertoires in COVID-19. Looking at the study overall: Whether acute or convalescent, the COVID-19 samples came from the United States, Italy and Spain. In each case, the material was cDNA or gDNA derived from T cells, B-cell-depleted T cells, or PBMCs.

TCRdb's table, derived via immunoSEQ multiplex PCR, lists solely in-frame clones and lacks some. The sample has 150,000 to 200,000 clones, roughly 88% seen once. The CDR3 runs 17 residues. From germline, CDR1 is MNHEY and CDR2 SMNVEV (reference sequence). V trimming: 6 bases; J trimming: 0 bases; junction bases outside the gene matches: 13. Sequencing input: peripheral blood. The V gene is TRBV27, the J gene TRBJ2-7, with 8 bases matching TRBD2. The sequence derives from a man between 18 and 29 years old with acute or convalescent COVID-19. The CDR3 DNA reads as TGTGCCAGCAGCAAACTCTTAGCGGGGCGTAGCTCCTACGAGCAGTACTTC. Amino acid sequence: CASSKLLAGRSSYEQYF.